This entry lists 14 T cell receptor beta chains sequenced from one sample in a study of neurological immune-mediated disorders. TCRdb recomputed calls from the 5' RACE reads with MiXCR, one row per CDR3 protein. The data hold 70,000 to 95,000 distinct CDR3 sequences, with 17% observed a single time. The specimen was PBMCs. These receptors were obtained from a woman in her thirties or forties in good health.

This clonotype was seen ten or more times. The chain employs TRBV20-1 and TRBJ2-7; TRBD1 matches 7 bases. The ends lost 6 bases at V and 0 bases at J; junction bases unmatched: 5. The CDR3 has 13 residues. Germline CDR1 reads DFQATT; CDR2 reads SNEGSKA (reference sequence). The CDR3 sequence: CSAVGTVSYEQYF. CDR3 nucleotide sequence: TGCAGTGCCGTGGGGACAGTCTCCTACGAGCAGTACTTC.

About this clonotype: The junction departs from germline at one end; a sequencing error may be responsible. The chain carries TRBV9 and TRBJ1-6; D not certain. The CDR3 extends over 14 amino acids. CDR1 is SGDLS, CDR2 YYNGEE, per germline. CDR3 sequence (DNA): TGTGCTAGCAGCGCAAACCGCCTCGATTCACCCCTCCACTTT. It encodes CASSANRLDSPLHF.

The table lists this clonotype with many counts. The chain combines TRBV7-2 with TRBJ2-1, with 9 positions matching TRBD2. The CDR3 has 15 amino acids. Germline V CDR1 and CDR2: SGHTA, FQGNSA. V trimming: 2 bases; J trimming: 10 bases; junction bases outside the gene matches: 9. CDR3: CASSLRRGGQFEQFF. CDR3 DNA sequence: TGTGCCAGCAGCTTACGGCGGGGGGGTCAGTTCGAGCAGTTCTTC.

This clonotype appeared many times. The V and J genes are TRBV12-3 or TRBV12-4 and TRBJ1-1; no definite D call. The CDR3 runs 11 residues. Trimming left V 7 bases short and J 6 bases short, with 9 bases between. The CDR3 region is CASTRDSEAFF. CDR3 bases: TGTGCCAGCACCCGGGATTCTGAAGCTTTCTTT.

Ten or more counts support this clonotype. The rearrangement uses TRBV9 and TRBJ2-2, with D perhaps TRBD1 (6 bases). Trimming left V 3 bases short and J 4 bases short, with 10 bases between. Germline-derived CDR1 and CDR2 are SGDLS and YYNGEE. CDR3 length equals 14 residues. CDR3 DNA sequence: TGTGCCAGCAGCGCGGGACATAGCACCGGGGAGCTGTTTTTT. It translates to CASSAGHSTGELFF.

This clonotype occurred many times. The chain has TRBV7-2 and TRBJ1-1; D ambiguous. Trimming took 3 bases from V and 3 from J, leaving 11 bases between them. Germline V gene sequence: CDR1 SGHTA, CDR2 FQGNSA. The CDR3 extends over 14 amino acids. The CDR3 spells CASSLARGDTEAFF. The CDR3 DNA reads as TGTGCCAGCAGCTTGGCCCGCGGGGACACTGAAGCTTTCTTT.

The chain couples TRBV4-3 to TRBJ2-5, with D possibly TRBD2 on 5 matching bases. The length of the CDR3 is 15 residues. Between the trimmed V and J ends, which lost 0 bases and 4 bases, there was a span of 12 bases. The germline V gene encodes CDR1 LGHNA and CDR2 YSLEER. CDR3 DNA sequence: TGCGCCAGCAGCCAAGATTCCGGGCTAGCAGAGACCCAGTACTTC. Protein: CASSQDSGLAETQYF.

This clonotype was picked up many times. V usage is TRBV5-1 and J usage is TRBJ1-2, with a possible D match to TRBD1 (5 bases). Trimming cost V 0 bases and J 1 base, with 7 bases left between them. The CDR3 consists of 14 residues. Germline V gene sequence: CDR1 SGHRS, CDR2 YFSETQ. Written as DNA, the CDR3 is TGCGCCAGCAGCTTGGAAGACAGTAACTATGGCTACACCTTC. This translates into CASSLEDSNYGYTF.

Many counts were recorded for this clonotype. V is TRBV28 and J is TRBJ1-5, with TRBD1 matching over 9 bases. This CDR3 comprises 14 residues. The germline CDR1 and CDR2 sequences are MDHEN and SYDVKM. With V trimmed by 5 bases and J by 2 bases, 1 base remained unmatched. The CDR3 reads CASSRQGGNQPQHF. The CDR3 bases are TGTGCCAGCAGTCGACAGGGGGGCAATCAGCCCCAGCATTTT.

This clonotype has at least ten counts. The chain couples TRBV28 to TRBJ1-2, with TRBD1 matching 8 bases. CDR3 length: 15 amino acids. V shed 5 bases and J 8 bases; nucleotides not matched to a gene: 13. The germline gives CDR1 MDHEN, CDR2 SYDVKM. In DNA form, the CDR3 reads TGTGCCAGCAGTGCCGGGACAGGTCGAGTAGGGGGCTACACCTTC. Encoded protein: CASSAGTGRVGGYTF.

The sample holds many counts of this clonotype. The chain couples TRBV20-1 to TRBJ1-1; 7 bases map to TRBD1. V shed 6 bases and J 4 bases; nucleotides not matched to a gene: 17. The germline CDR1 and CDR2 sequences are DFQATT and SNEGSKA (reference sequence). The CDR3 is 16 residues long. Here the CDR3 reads CSATRRGLKTPTEAFF. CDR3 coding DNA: TGCAGTGCCACGCGGAGGGGGCTCAAAACGCCCACTGAAGCTTTCTTT.

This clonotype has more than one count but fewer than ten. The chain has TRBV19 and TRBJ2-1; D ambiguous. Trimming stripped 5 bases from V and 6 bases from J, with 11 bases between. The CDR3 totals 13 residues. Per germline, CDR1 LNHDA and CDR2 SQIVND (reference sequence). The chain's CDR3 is CASSPARANEQFF. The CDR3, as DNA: TGTGCCAGTAGTCCCGCTAGGGCCAATGAGCAGTTCTTC.

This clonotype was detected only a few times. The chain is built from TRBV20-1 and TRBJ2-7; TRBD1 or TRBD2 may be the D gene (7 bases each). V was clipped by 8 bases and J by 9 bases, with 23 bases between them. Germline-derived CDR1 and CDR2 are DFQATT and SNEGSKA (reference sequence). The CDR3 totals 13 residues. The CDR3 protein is CSLEEGGGAGQYF. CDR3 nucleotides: TGCAGTCTGGAAGAGGGAGGGGGCGCGGGGCAGTACTTC.

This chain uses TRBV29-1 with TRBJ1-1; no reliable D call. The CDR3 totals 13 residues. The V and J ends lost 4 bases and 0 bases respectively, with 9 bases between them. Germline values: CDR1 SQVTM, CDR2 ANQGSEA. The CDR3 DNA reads TGCAGCGTTGTTCGGGAATTGAACACTGAAGCTTTCTTT. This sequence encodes CSVVRELNTEAFF.